The entry below describes one TCR beta chain. The antigen is unknown. These data belong to a study of Graves' ophthalmopathy and Graves' hyperthyroidism. Study in general: Researchers classed hyperthyroidism as stable given no ophthalmopathy within 18 months of follow-up. Study findings and constraints: Predictions made by the model for ophthalmopathy progression reached 65% to 71% sensitivity and about 72% specificity.

This CDR3 region has 15 residues. Trimming took off 7 bases at V and 5 bases at J, with 23 bases between the two ends. Germline V CDR1 and CDR2: SQVTM, ANQGSEA. Patients in the hyperthyroidism group, adults aged 18 to 65, were newly diagnosed, under 2 months' duration. The sequenced template was RNA, covering the TCR beta CDR3 region. First-round RT-PCR relied on HTBI primers, and a second-round multiplex PCR came next. MiXCR, run by TCRdb on the multiplex PCR reads, gives a single entry per CDR3 protein. The repertoire holds around 1,000,000 distinct CDR3 sequences, with 35% to 40% as singletons. The rearrangement joins TRBV29-1 to TRBJ1-2; weak D call: TRBD1 (6 bases). Sequenced sample: peripheral blood or thyroid tissue (not recorded which). The clonotype was recovered from an adult man with Graves' hyperthyroidism. The CDR3 DNA sequence: TGCAGCGCTCCCGGGGGTAGACAGGTCCCGTATGGCTACACCTTC. Its translation is CSAPGGRQVPYGYTF.